This passage covers 10 T cell receptor beta chains from one sample sequenced in a study of control samples from healthy donors and cancer patients. The table came from immunoSEQ multiplex PCR; TCRdb's copy has only in-frame clones and leaves some out. The sample records more than 85,000 clones, about 88% being singletons. The sample taken for sequencing was PBMCs. The origin of the receptors is a man between 70 and 80 years old with lung cancer.

The chain links TRBV12-3 or TRBV12-4 to TRBJ2-5, with D perhaps being TRBD1 or TRBD2 (5 bases each). The CDR3 extends over 11 amino acids. V lost 6 bases to trimming and J lost 9 bases, with 11 bases between them. CDR3 sequence reads: CASSRLGAQYF. The CDR3 nucleotides read TGTGCCAGCAGCCGTTTGGGGGCCCAGTACTTC.

The genes are TRBV7-7 and TRBJ2-2, with 8 bases aligning to TRBD1. Trimming removed 5 bases from V and 0 bases from J; junction bases left unmatched: 5. CDR1 is SSHAT and CDR2 is FNYEAQ in the germline V gene (reference sequence). This CDR3 has 16 residues. Here the CDR3 reads CASSPTGGPNTGELFF. CDR3 DNA: TGTGCCAGCAGCCCCACAGGGGGTCCGAACACCGGGGAGCTGTTTTTT.

The CDR3 protein is CATSSQGAYEQYF. For the CDR3, the DNA is TGTGCCACCAGCAGCCAGGGGGCCTACGAGCAGTACTTC. J is TRBJ2-7 and V is TRBV15; 7 nucleotides match TRBD1. V lost 3 bases to trimming and J lost 2 bases; unmatched junction nucleotides: 1. The CDR3 contains 13 residues. CDR1 and CDR2 (germline): LNHNV, YYDKDF (reference sequence). Full variable domain (outside the CDR3, taken from reference TRBV15 and TRBJ2-7): DAMVIQNPRYQVTQFGKPVTLSCSQTLNHNVMYWYQQKSSQAPKLLFHYYDKDFNNEADTPDNFQSRRPNTSFCFLDIRSPGLGDTAMYLCATSSQGAYEQYFGPGTRLTVT.

This clone has just one count. The rearrangement joins TRBV7-9 to TRBJ2-7; weak D call: TRBD1 (6 bases). Germline CDR1 and CDR2: SEHNR and FQNEAQ (reference sequence). Trimming stripped 6 bases from V and 0 bases from J, with 15 bases between. The CDR3 is made up of 15 amino acids. The CDR3 reads CASRPPGDSSYEQYF. The CDR3 DNA reads as TGTGCCAGCAGGCCCCCAGGGGATAGCTCCTACGAGCAGTACTTC. The full variable domain, in which reference TRBV7-9 and TRBJ2-7 provide the parts outside the CDR3, is DTGVSQNPRHKITKRGQNVTFRCDPISEHNRLYWYRQTLGQGPEFLTYFQNEAQLEKSRLLSDRFSAERPKGSFSTLEIQRTEQGDSAMYLCASRPPGDSSYEQYFGPGTRLTVT.

V is TRBV10-2 and J is TRBJ2-1, with D tentatively TRBD2 (5 bases). The CDR3 length is 15 residues. The V gene lost 0 bases and the J gene lost 9 bases, with 15 bases spanning the gap. Germline CDR1 is WSHSY and CDR2 is SAAADI. This CDR3 reads CASSESAGRSAEQFF. The CDR3 DNA reads TGCGCCAGCAGTGAGTCGGCGGGCCGTTCGGCTGAGCAGTTCTTC.

The chain recombines TRBV29-1 with TRBJ2-7; 8 bases line up with TRBD2. The length of the CDR3 is 14 residues. With 4 bases clipped from V and 0 bases from J, the junction kept 5 bases outside the gene matches. Germline V gene lookup returns CDR1 SQVTM and CDR2 ANQGSEA. The CDR3 coding sequence is TGCAGCGTTGCGGGAGGGGCTAGCTCCTACGAGCAGTACTTC. This sequence encodes CSVAGGASSYEQYF.

CDR3 sequence reads: CASGLRGNTEAFF. CDR3 in DNA: TGTGCTAGTGGTTTAAGGGGAAATACTGAAGCTTTCTTT. The rearrangement uses TRBV12-5 and TRBJ1-1; TRBD1 is a possible D gene (5 bases). CDR1 LGHNT and CDR2 FRNRAP come from the germline V gene. The CDR3 runs to 13 residues. V was pared by 3 bases and J by 5 bases, with 10 bases between.

The V and J genes are TRBV6-5 and TRBJ1-1; tentative D call: TRBD1 (5 bases). Looked up from germline, CDR1 is MNHEY and CDR2 is SVGAGI. V lost 5 bases to trimming and J lost 2 bases, with 9 bases between them. CDR3 length: 13 residues. CDR3 in amino acids: CASSKGQNTEAFF. The DNA for the CDR3 is TGTGCCAGCAGTAAGGGGCAAAACACTGAAGCTTTCTTT.

J is TRBJ1-2 and V is TRBV19, with 7 nucleotides matching TRBD1. The CDR3 is made up of 17 amino acids. V shed 6 bases, J shed 8 bases, and the junction held 21 bases outside the gene matches. Germline V gene data show CDR1 as LNHDA and CDR2 as SQIVND (reference sequence). The CDR3 loop reads CASSAIPGGSLTKGYTF. As DNA, the CDR3 is TGTGCCAGTAGCGCCATTCCAGGGGGGAGCCTGACGAAGGGCTACACCTTC.

V usage is TRBV5-1 and J usage is TRBJ2-2; D perhaps matches TRBD1 (5 bases). The CDR3 covers 16 residues. Germline lookup yields CDR1 SGHRS and CDR2 YFSETQ. The germline V and J ends were trimmed by 4 bases and 1 base, with 14 bases remaining between them. CDR3 in DNA: TGCGCCAGCAGCCCCGGTGTCAGGGTGAACACCGGGGAGCTGTTTTTT. Translated: CASSPGVRVNTGELFF.